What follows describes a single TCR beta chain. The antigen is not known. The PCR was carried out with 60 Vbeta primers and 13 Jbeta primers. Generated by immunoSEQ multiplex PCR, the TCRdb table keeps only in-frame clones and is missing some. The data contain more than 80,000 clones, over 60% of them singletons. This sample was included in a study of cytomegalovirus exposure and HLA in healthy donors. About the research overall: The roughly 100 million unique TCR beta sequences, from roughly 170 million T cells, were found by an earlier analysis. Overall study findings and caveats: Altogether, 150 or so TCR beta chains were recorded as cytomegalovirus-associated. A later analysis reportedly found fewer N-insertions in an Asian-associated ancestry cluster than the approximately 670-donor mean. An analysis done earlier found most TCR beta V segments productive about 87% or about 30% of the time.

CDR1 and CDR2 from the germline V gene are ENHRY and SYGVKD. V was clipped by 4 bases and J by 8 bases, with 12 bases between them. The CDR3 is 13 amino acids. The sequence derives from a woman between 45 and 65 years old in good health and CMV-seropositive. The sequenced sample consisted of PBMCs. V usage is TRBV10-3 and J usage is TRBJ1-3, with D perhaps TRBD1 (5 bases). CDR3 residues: CAISGQPADTIYF. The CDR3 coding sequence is TGTGCCATCAGTGGACAGCCCGCGGACACCATATATTTT.